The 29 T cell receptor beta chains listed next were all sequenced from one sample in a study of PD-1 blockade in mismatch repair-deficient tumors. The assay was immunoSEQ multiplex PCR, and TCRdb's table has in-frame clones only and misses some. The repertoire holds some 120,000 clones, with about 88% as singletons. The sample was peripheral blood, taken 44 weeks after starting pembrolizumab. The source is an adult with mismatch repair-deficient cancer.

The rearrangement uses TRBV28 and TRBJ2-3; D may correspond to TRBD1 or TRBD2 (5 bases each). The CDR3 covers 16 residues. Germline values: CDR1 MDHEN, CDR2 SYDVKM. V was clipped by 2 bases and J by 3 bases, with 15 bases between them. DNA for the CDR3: TGTGCCAGCAGTTTAGTATTTGGGGGTTTGACAGATACGCAGTATTTT. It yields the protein CASSLVFGGLTDTQYF.

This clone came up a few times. The CDR3 region has the DNA TGTGCCAGCAGCTTGTACCGGCGAGAGAACACTGAAGCTTTCTTT. Translation: CASSLYRRENTEAFF. V is TRBV5-6 and J is TRBJ1-1, with D hard to call. The germline V and J ends were trimmed by 1 base and 1 base, with 11 bases remaining between them. The CDR3 length is 15 residues. From germline, CDR1 is SGHDT and CDR2 YYEEEE.

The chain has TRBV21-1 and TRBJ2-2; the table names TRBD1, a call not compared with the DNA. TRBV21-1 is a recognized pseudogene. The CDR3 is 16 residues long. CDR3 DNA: TGTGCCAGTCCCAGCAGGGACAGGTGGAGGGGCGGGGAGCTGTTTTTT. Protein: CASPSRDRWRGGELFF.

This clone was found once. The CDR3 sequence: CASSRTGEQYF. The CDR3 nucleotides read TGTGCCAGCAGTCGAACGGGCGAGCAGTACTTC. The V and J genes are TRBV6-6 and TRBJ2-7; no clear D. From germline, CDR1 is MNHNY and CDR2 SVGAGI (reference sequence). Between the trimmed V and J ends, which lost 5 bases and 6 bases, there was a span of 8 bases. The CDR3 spans 11 residues.

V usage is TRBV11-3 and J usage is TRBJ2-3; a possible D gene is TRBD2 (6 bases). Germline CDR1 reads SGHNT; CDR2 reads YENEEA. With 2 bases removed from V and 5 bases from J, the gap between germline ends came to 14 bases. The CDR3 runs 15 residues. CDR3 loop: CASSLPFGGQDTQYF. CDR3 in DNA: TGTGCCAGCAGCTTACCGTTTGGAGGGCAAGATACGCAGTATTTT.

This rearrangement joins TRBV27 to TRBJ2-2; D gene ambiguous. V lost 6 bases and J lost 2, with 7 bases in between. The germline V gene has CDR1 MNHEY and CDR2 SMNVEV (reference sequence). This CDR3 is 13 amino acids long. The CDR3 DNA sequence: TGTGCCAGCAGGGCAGGCAACACCGGGGAGCTGTTTTTT. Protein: CASRAGNTGELFF.

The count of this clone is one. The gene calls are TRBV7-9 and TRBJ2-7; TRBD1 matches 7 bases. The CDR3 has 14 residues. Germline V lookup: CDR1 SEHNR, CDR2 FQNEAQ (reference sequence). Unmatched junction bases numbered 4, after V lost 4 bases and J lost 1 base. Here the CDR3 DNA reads TGTGCCAGCAGCTCTTACAGGGGTTCCTACGAGCAGTACTTC. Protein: CASSSYRGSYEQYF.

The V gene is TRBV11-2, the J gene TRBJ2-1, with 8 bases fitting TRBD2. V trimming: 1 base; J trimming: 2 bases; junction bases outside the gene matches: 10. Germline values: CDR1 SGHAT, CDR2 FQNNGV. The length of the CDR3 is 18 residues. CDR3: CASSLVGVAGGPYNEQFF. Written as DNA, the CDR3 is TGTGCCAGCAGCTTAGTCGGGGTCGCGGGAGGCCCCTACAATGAGCAGTTCTTC.

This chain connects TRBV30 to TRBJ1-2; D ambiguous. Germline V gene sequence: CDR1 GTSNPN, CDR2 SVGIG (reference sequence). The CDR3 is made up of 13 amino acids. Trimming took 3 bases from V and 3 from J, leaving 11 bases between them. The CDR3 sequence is CAWRGFKYYGYTF. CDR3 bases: TGTGCCTGGAGGGGGTTCAAATACTATGGCTACACCTTC.

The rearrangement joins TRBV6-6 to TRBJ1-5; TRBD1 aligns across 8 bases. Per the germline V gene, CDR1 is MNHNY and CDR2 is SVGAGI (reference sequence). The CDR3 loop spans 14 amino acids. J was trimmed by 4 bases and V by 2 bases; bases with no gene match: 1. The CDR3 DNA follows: TGTGCCAGCAGTTACGGGGACAGGAATCAGCCCCAGCATTTT. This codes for CASSYGDRNQPQHF.

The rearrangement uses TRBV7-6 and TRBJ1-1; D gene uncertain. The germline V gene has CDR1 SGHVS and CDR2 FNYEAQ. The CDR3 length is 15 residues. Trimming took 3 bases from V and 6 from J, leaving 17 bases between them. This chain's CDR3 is CASSLGEVGRAEAFF. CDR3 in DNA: TGTGCCAGCAGCTTGGGTGAGGTGGGTCGGGCTGAAGCTTTCTTT.

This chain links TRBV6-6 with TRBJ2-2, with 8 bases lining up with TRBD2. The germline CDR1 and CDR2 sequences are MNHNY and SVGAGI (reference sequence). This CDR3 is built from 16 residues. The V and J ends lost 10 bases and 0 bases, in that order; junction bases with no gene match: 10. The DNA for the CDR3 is TGTGCCACATCCTATACTAGCGGAGCGAACACCGGGGAGCTGTTTTTT. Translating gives CATSYTSGANTGELFF.

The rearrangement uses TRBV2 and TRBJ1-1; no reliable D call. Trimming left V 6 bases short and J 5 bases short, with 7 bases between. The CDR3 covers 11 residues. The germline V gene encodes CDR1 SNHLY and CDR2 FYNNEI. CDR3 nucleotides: TGTGCCAGCAGCTGGGATACTGAAGCTTTCTTT. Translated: CASSWDTEAFF. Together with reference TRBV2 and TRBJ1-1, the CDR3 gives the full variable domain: EPEVTQTPSHQVTQMGQEVILRCVPISNHLYFYWYRQILGQKVEFLVSFYNNEISEKSEIFDDQFSVERPDGSNFTLKIRSTKLEDSAMYFCASSWDTEAFFGQGTRLTVV.

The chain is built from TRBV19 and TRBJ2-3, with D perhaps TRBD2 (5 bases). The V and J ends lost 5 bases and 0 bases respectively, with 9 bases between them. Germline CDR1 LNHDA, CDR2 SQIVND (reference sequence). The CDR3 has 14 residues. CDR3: CASSDYRSTDTQYF. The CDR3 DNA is TGTGCCAGTAGTGACTACCGAAGCACAGATACGCAGTATTTT.

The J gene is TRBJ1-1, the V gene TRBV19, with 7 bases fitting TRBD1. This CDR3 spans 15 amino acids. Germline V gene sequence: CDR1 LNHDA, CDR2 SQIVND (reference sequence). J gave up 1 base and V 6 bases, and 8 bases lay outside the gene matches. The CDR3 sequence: CASRNNRGPNTEAFF. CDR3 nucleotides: TGTGCCAGTAGAAACAACAGGGGACCGAACACTGAAGCTTTCTTT. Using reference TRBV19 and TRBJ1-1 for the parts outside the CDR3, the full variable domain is DGGITQSPKYLFRKEGQNVTLSCEQNLNHDAMYWYRQDPGQGLRLIYYSQIVNDFQKGDIAEGYSVSREKKESFPLTVTSAQKNPTAFYLCASRNNRGPNTEAFFGQGTRLTVV.

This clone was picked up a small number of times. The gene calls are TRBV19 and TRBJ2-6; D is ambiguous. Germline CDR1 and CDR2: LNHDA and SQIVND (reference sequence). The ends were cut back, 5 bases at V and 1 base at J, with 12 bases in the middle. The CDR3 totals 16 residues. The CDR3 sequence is CASSPTTASGANVLTF. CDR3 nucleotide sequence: TGTGCCAGTAGTCCGACGACGGCGTCTGGGGCCAACGTCCTGACTTTC.

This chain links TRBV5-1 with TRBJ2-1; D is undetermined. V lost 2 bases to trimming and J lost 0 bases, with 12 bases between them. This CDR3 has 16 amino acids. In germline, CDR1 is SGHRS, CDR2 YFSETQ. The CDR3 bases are TGCGCCAGCAGCTTACGTGGGTTACCCTCCTACAATGAGCAGTTCTTC. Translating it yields CASSLRGLPSYNEQFF. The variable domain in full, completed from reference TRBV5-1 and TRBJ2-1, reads KAGVTQTPRYLIKTRGQQVTLSCSPISGHRSVSWYQQTPGQGLQFLFEYFSETQRNKGNFPGRFSGRQFSNSRSEMNVSTLELGDSALYLCASSLRGLPSYNEQFFGPGTRLTVL.

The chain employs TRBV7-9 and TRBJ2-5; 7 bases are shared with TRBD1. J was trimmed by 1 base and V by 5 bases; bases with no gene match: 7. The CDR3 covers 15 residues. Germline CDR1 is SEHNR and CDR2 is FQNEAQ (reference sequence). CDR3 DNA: TGTGCCAGCAGCCCAGTGACAGGGCGCCAAGAGACCCAGTACTTC. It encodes CASSPVTGRQETQYF.

In DNA, the CDR3 is TGTGCCAGCACGGGACAGAATAATGAAAAACTGTTTTTT. Translating it yields CASTGQNNEKLFF. The chain joins TRBV28 to TRBJ1-4; 7 nucleotides line up with TRBD1. CDR1 and CDR2 (germline): MDHEN, SYDVKM. This CDR3 is built from 13 residues. Trimming removed 7 bases from V and 4 bases from J; junction bases left unmatched: 3.

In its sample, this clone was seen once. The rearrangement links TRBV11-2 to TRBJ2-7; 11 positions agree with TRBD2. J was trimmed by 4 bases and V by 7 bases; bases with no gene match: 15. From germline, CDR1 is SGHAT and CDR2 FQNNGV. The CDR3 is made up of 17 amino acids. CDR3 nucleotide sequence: TGTGCCAGCATCCATCCACCCCCACTAGCGGGGGATTACGAGCAGTACTTC. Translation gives CASIHPPPLAGDYEQYF. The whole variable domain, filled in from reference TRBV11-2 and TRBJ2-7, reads EAGVAQSPRYKIIEKRQSVAFWCNPISGHATLYWYQQILGQGPKLLIQFQNNGVVDDSQLPKDRFSAERLKGVDSTLKIQPAKLEDSAVYLCASIHPPPLAGDYEQYFGPGTRLTVT.

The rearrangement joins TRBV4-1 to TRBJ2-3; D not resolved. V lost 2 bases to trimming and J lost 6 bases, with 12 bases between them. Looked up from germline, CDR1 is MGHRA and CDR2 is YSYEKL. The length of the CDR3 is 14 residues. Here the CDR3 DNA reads TGCGCCAGCAGCCAAACCCCCGATGGGGATACGCAGTATTTT. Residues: CASSQTPDGDTQYF.

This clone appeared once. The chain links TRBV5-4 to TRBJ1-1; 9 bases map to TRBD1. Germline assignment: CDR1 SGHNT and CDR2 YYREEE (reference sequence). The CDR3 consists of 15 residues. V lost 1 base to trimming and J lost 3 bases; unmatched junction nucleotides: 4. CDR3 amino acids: CASSLTGGKYTEAFF. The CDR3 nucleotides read TGTGCCAGCAGCTTGACAGGGGGCAAGTACACTGAAGCTTTCTTT. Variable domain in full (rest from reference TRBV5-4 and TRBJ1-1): ETGVTQSPTHLIKTRGQQVTLRCSSQSGHNTVSWYQQALGQGPQFIFQYYREEENGRGNFPPRFSGLQFPNYSSELNVNALELDDSALYLCASSLTGGKYTEAFFGQGTRLTVV.

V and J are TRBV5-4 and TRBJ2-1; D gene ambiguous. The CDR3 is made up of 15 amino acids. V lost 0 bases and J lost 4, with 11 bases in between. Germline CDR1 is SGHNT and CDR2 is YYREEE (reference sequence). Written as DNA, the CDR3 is TGTGCCAGCAGCTTGGGGGATAACGGGTACAATGAGCAGTTCTTC. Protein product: CASSLGDNGYNEQFF.

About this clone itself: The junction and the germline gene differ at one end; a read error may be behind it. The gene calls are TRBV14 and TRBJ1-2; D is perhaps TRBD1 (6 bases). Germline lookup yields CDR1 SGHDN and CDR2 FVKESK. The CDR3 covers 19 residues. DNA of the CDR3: TGTGCCAGCAGCCAAGTTAGCAGGGGACCAGATGTACCCCCTTATGGCCACACCTTC. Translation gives CASSQVSRGPDVPPYGHTF.

The CDR3: CASHLSGISRNEQFF. The CDR3 DNA sequence: TGCGCCAGCCACTTAAGCGGAATCTCAAGGAATGAGCAGTTCTTC. The chain uses TRBV5-1 and TRBJ2-1, with D possibly TRBD2 on 5 matching bases. V gave up 7 bases and J gave up 7 bases, with 21 bases separating them. Germline values: CDR1 SGHRS, CDR2 YFSETQ. The CDR3 sequence is 15 residues long.

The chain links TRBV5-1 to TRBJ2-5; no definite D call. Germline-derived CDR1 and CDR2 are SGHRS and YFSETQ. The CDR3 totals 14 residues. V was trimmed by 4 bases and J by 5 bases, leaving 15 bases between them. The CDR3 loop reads CASSPGWMRETQYF. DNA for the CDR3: TGCGCCAGCAGCCCCGGGTGGATGAGGGAGACCCAGTACTTC.

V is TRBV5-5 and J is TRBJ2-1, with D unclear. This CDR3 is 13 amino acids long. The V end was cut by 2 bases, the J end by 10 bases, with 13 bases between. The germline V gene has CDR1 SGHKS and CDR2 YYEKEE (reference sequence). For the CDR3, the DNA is TGTGCCAGCAGCTTCCCCGTGGGGTGGGAGCAGTTCTTC. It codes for CASSFPVGWEQFF.

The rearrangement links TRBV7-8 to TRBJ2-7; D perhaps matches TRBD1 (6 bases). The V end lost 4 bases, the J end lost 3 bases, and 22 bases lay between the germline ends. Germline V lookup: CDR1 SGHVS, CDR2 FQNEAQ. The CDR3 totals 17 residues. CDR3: CASSSHWDTSPLYEQYF. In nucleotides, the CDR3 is TGTGCCAGCAGCTCTCACTGGGACACTTCACCCCTCTACGAGCAGTACTTC.

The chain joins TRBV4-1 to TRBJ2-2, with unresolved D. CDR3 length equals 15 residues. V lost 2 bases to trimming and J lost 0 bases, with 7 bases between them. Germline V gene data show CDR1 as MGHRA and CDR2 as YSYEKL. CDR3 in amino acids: CASSQIRANTGELFF. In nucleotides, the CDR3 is TGCGCCAGCAGCCAAATAAGGGCGAACACCGGGGAGCTGTTTTTT.